Listed here is a single TCR beta chain. Its antigen remains unidentified. The sample is drawn from a study of T cells in Graves' hyperthyroidism and ophthalmopathy. What was amplified from RNA transcripts were TCR beta CDR3 regions. The study used the HTBI primer set for a first-round RT-PCR of the TCR CDR3. Using its own MiXCR run on the multiplex PCR reads, TCRdb lists one record per CDR3 protein. Among about 640,000 distinct CDR3 sequences listed, 45% were seen once. Germline assignment: CDR1 LNHDA and CDR2 SQIVND (reference sequence). The CDR3 extends over 12 amino acids. The V end was cut by 9 bases, the J end by 9 bases, with 18 bases between. Study-wide results and limits: From stable hyperthyroidism, ophthalmopathy was separated by a 13 V-J model.

Sequenced sample: peripheral blood or thyroid tissue (not recorded which). The rearrangement uses TRBV19 and TRBJ2-7; D may be TRBD2 (6 bases). This clonotype was sampled from an adult man with Graves' disease, either hyperthyroidism or ophthalmopathy (not recorded which). CDR3 nucleotide sequence: TGTGCCAGCTCCGGGACTTTAGAGGGGCAGTACTTC. Protein product: CASSGTLEGQYF.